This entry concerns a single T cell receptor beta chain. Its antigen remains unidentified. The stimulus was an HIV-1 Gag 15-mer peptide pool, 0.85 to 1 ug/peptide/mL. CD4+ T cells upregulating both CD40 ligand and CD69 were sorted as responding cells. Donors had CD4+ T cell counts above 400 cells/uL and were CMV-seropositive. V lost 2 bases, J lost 14 bases, and 24 bases lay in between. There are 16 residues in the CDR3. Germline V CDR1 and CDR2: MNHNS, SASEGT. This sample is drawn from a study of persistence of HIV-infected CD4 T cells. This was the immunoSEQ version 4 assay in survey mode. The table came from immunoSEQ multiplex PCR; TCRdb's copy has only in-frame clones and leaves some out. Among tens of thousands of clones listed, less than 85% were seen once.

The TCR was taken from an adult man with HIV who was CMV-seropositive. The specimen comprised CD4+ T cells sorted from PBMCs after 18-hour stimulation, sampled from a patient who received antiretroviral therapy. The genes are TRBV6-1 and TRBJ1-4; the D is unclear. The CDR3 sequence: CASSEYVSRSAINLFF. DNA of the CDR3: TGTGCCAGCAGTGAATATGTTTCTAGGTCCGCCATAAATCTGTTTTTT.